The 27 T cell receptor beta chains listed next were all sequenced from one sample in a study of CD8 T cells in Susac syndrome. A quantity of about 0.5 to 1 ug RNA underwent reverse transcription using random hexamers. TCRdb used MiXCR to reprocess the immunoSEQ multiplex PCR reads, holding one entry per CDR3 protein. The sample consists of about 200,000 distinct CDR3 sequences, about 96% of them appearing once. Material for sequencing was CD4+ T cells from PBMCs. These receptors all come from a human donor with multiple sclerosis.

The chain has TRBV7-9 and TRBJ2-3, with D possibly TRBD2 on 5 matching bases. Trimming took 8 bases from V and 0 from J, leaving 12 bases between them. Germline CDR1 and CDR2: SEHNR and FQNEAQ (reference sequence). The CDR3 has 14 residues. CDR3 sequence reads: CASDGGTSTDTQYF. DNA for the CDR3: TGTGCCAGCGACGGAGGAACTAGCACAGATACGCAGTATTTT.

The rearrangement links TRBV24-1 to TRBJ2-7; no clear D. The CDR3 is 13 amino acids. Germline CDR1 reads KGHDR; CDR2 reads SFDVKD. V lost 0 bases and J lost 4, with 6 bases in between. This chain's CDR3 is CATSDLAAYEQYF. In DNA form, the CDR3 reads TGTGCCACCAGTGATTTGGCGGCATACGAGCAGTACTTC.

A single count supports this clonotype. The genes are TRBV12-3 or TRBV12-4 and TRBJ1-2, with D maybe TRBD1 (6 bases). The V end was cut by 3 bases, the J end by 6 bases, with 17 bases between. The CDR3 is 15 amino acids. CDR3 sequence reads: CASSFDLSTGNGYTF. The CDR3 nucleotides read TGTGCCAGCAGTTTTGACCTATCTACAGGGAATGGCTACACCTTC.

This clonotype was recorded once. CDR3 sequence: CASSRRDFTDTQYF. Written as DNA, the CDR3 is TGTGCCAGCAGCCGTCGCGACTTTACAGATACGCAGTATTTT. The rearrangement joins TRBV11-2 to TRBJ2-3; no firm D call. Germline V gene data show CDR1 as SGHAT and CDR2 as FQNNGV. The CDR3 contains 14 residues. With 5 bases removed from V and 3 bases from J, the gap between germline ends came to 12 bases.

V gene TRBV6-6 combines with J gene TRBJ1-6; D remains ambiguous. Between the trimmed V and J ends, which lost 2 bases and 7 bases, there was a span of 6 bases. This CDR3 contains 13 residues. CDR1 MNHNY and CDR2 SVGAGI come from the germline V gene (reference sequence). CDR3 residues: CASSYGQNSPLHF. DNA for the CDR3: TGTGCCAGCAGTTACGGGCAGAATTCACCCCTCCACTTT.

V is TRBV30 and J is TRBJ1-1, with D hard to call. The CDR3 contains 13 residues. Germline CDR1 reads GTSNPN; CDR2 reads SVGIG (reference sequence). V was cut by 3 bases and J by 5 bases, with 13 bases left in between. In DNA form, the CDR3 reads TGTGCCTGGAGCGTCGGGGTTAGGACTGAAGCTTTCTTT. Its protein product is CAWSVGVRTEAFF.

The chain carries TRBV2 and TRBJ1-4; TRBD1 might be the D (6 bases). V lost 6 bases, J lost 5 bases, and 16 bases lay in between. Germline-derived CDR1 and CDR2 are SNHLY and FYNNEI. The CDR3 consists of 15 residues. CDR3 nucleotides: TGTGCCAGCAGACCGAACAGGGTCCTCAATGAAAAACTGTTTTTT. Translation: CASRPNRVLNEKLFF.

In its sample, this clonotype was seen once. The chain combines TRBV14 with TRBJ1-1; D gene uncertain. Germline CDR1 and CDR2: SGHDN and FVKESK. Trimming cost V 3 bases and J 10 bases, with 18 bases left between them. The CDR3 contains 14 residues. This chain's CDR3 is CASSQRANRLGAFF. The CDR3 nucleotides are TGTGCCAGCAGCCAGAGGGCTAATCGCTTAGGAGCTTTCTTT.

The gene calls are TRBV20-1 and TRBJ2-5; the match to TRBD2 covers 11 bases. CDR3 length: 12 residues. The germline V gene encodes CDR1 DFQATT and CDR2 SNEGSKA (reference sequence). Germline trimming cut 7 bases from V and 5 bases from J; bases unmatched to any gene: 3. The CDR3 coding sequence is TGCAGTGGACTAGCGGGAATTGAGACCCAGTACTTC. As protein: CSGLAGIETQYF.

V usage is TRBV20-1 and J usage is TRBJ2-1, with 9 bases identical to TRBD2. The CDR3 is 14 amino acids. V was pared by 3 bases and J by 2 bases, with 2 bases of the junction left unmatched. Per the germline V gene, CDR1 is DFQATT and CDR2 is SNEGSKA (reference sequence). This CDR3 is CSASERGAYNEQFF. For the CDR3, the DNA is TGCAGTGCTAGCGAGCGGGGGGCCTACAATGAGCAGTTCTTC.

J is TRBJ2-5 and V is TRBV11-2; TRBD2 is a possible D gene (6 bases). Germline V gene sequence: CDR1 SGHAT, CDR2 FQNNGV. V was trimmed by 2 bases and J by 1 base, leaving 8 bases between them. This CDR3 has 14 residues. The CDR3 region has the DNA TGTGCCAGCAGCTTACACGGGGGCCAAGAGACCCAGTACTTC. Its protein is CASSLHGGQETQYF.

As for this clonotype: At one of its ends the junction is not consistent with the germline gene, which may arise from a read error. The chain carries TRBV3-1 and TRBJ1-2; D possibly corresponds to TRBD1 (5 bases). Germline CDR1 LGHDT, CDR2 YNNKEL (reference sequence). This CDR3 has 11 amino acids. The CDR3 region has the DNA TGTGCCAGCAGCCTATTGCGGGACCGCGCCTTC. Encoded protein: CASSLLRDRAF. Full variable domain (missing parts from reference TRBV3-1 and TRBJ1-2): DTAVSQTPKYLVTQMGNDKSIKCEQNLGHDTMYWYKQDSKKFLKIMFSYNNKELIINETVPNRFSPKSPDKAHLNLHINSLELGDSAVYFCASSLLRDRAFGSGTRLTVV.

This sequence joins TRBV30 and TRBJ1-5; D not resolved. Germline V CDR1 and CDR2: GTSNPN, SVGIG (reference sequence). CDR3 length equals 12 residues. Trimming shortened V by 3 bases and J by 4 bases, and 7 bases separated the two germline ends. In DNA form, the CDR3 reads TGTGCCTGGAGAGAAGGGAATCAGCCCCAGCATTTT. It specifies CAWREGNQPQHF. The variable domain in full, with the rest retrieved from reference TRBV30 and TRBJ1-5, is SQTIHQWPATLVQPVGSPLSLECTVEGTSNPNLYWYRQAAGRGLQLLFYSVGIGQISSEVPQNLSASRPQDRQFILSSKKLLLSDSGFYLCAWREGNQPQHFGDGTRLSIL.

This chain connects TRBV30 to TRBJ1-6; D is possibly TRBD1 (5 bases). CDR1 is GTSNPN, CDR2 SVGIG, per germline (reference sequence). The CDR3 has 14 residues. V was cut by 0 bases and J by 13 bases, with 16 bases left in between. CDR3 region: CAWSVRDGSPPLHF. The DNA for the CDR3 is TGTGCCTGGAGTGTCCGGGACGGCTCGCCCCCCCTCCACTTT.

This clonotype was found once. DNA for the CDR3: TGTGCCAGCAGCTTAGTGCCGAAACAAGAGACCCAGTACTTC. As protein: CASSLVPKQETQYF. This chain uses TRBV7-9 with TRBJ2-5; D is undetermined. Trimming took off 1 base at V and 2 bases at J, with 8 bases between the two ends. CDR1 is SEHNR and CDR2 is FQNEAQ in the germline V gene (reference sequence). CDR3 length: 14 amino acids. The whole variable domain, filled in from reference TRBV7-9 and TRBJ2-5, reads DTGVSQNPRHKITKRGQNVTFRCDPISEHNRLYWYRQTLGQGPEFLTYFQNEAQLEKSRLLSDRFSAERPKGSFSTLEIQRTEQGDSAMYLCASSLVPKQETQYFGPGTRLLVL.

The chain employs TRBV2 and TRBJ2-3; D perhaps matches TRBD2 (6 bases). Germline CDR1 and CDR2: SNHLY and FYNNEI. Trimming shortened V by 6 bases and J by 0 bases, and 10 bases separated the two germline ends. The CDR3 runs to 14 residues. The CDR3 loop is CASRLEGSTDTQYF. CDR3 DNA: TGTGCCAGCAGATTGGAGGGGAGCACAGATACGCAGTATTTT.

The V and J genes are TRBV29-1 and TRBJ1-3; D not resolved. The CDR3 covers 13 residues. The germline V gene encodes CDR1 SQVTM and CDR2 ANQGSEA. Trimming left V 3 bases short and J 0 bases short, with 6 bases between. The CDR3 protein is CSVEPSSGNTIYF. The DNA for the CDR3 is TGCAGCGTTGAGCCCAGCTCTGGAAACACCATATATTTT.

The V and J genes are TRBV4-2 and TRBJ1-3, with D maybe TRBD1 (5 bases). Trimming stripped 3 bases from V and 4 bases from J, with 16 bases between. Germline values: CDR1 LGHNA, CDR2 YNFKEQ. The CDR3 totals 16 residues. The DNA for the CDR3 is TGTGCCAGCAGCCACTCCGTCGGGACCGCCGGAAACACCATATATTTT. This gives the protein CASSHSVGTAGNTIYF.

The chain combines TRBV29-1 with TRBJ2-7; D gene uncertain. Germline CDR1 is SQVTM and CDR2 is ANQGSEA. Trimming pared 4 bases from V and 5 bases from J, leaving 9 bases between. The CDR3 contains 11 residues. The CDR3 nucleotides are TGCAGCGTTGGTTCTGCGGACGAGCAGTACTTC. It codes for CSVGSADEQYF.

The rearrangement uses TRBV12-3 or TRBV12-4 and TRBJ2-3, with 8 bases matching TRBD2. Trimming took 4 bases from V and 2 from J; bases not matched to a gene: 5. CDR3 length equals 15 residues. DNA for the CDR3: TGTGCCAGCAGTTCGTATAGCGGGACCACAGATACGCAGTATTTT. Translated, it gives CASSSYSGTTDTQYF.

This clonotype showed up just once. J is TRBJ1-1 and V is TRBV15; perhaps TRBD1 as D (6 bases). Per germline, CDR1 LNHNV and CDR2 YYDKDF (reference sequence). V lost 1 base and J 2 bases, leaving 14 bases between the germline ends. The CDR3 spans 16 residues. The chain's CDR3 is CATSRASGQVNTEAFF. The CDR3 nucleotides read TGTGCCACCAGCAGAGCCTCGGGACAAGTTAACACTGAAGCTTTCTTT.

This clonotype occurred once. The V gene is TRBV11-2, the J gene TRBJ2-3, with D unresolved. The CDR3 runs to 14 residues. V dropped 1 base and J dropped 2 bases, with 7 bases sitting between them. Germline V gene data show CDR1 as SGHAT and CDR2 as FQNNGV. The CDR3 region is CASSLVVYTDTQYF. As DNA, the CDR3 is TGTGCCAGCAGCTTAGTCGTCTACACAGATACGCAGTATTTT.

The chain recombines TRBV11-2 with TRBJ2-1; 8 nucleotides agree with TRBD2. Looked up from germline, CDR1 is SGHAT and CDR2 is FQNNGV. This CDR3 region has 17 residues. The V gene end was trimmed by 5 bases and the J gene end by 2 bases; junction bases not matched to a gene: 11. The CDR3 spells CASSPWAGGRTYNEQFF. For the CDR3, the DNA is TGTGCCAGCAGCCCCTGGGCGGGGGGTCGGACCTACAATGAGCAGTTCTTC.

The V gene is TRBV7-9, the J gene TRBJ2-7; D gene ambiguous. The germline V and J ends were trimmed by 5 bases and 6 bases, with 23 bases remaining between them. The CDR3 spans 16 residues. The germline gives CDR1 SEHNR, CDR2 FQNEAQ (reference sequence). The CDR3 protein is CASSPRALGQIGEQYF. The CDR3, as DNA: TGTGCCAGCAGCCCCCGCGCTTTGGGTCAGATCGGCGAGCAGTACTTC. Full variable domain (rest looked up from reference TRBV7-9 and TRBJ2-7): DTGVSQNPRHKITKRGQNVTFRCDPISEHNRLYWYRQTLGQGPEFLTYFQNEAQLEKSRLLSDRFSAERPKGSFSTLEIQRTEQGDSAMYLCASSPRALGQIGEQYFGPGTRLTVT.

This clonotype was seen just once. The chain carries TRBV5-1 and TRBJ2-7; 10 positions agree with TRBD1. The germline V gene has CDR1 SGHRS and CDR2 YFSETQ. Trimming removed 7 bases from V and 3 bases from J; junction bases left unmatched: 7. The CDR3 extends over 14 amino acids. CDR3 residues: CASGGTGVGYEQYF. The CDR3 DNA follows: TGCGCCAGCGGAGGGACAGGGGTGGGCTACGAGCAGTACTTC.

The gene calls are TRBV9 and TRBJ1-1, with 7 bases that match TRBD1. With 0 bases clipped from V and 13 bases from J, the junction kept 9 bases outside the gene matches. Germline assignment: CDR1 SGDLS and CDR2 YYNGEE. The CDR3 consists of 13 residues. This chain's CDR3 is CASSVGTGPRVFF. The CDR3 coding sequence is TGTGCCAGCAGCGTAGGGACAGGTCCTAGGGTTTTCTTT. Full variable domain (rest looked up from reference TRBV9 and TRBJ1-1): DSGVTQTPKHLITATGQRVTLRCSPRSGDLSVYWYQQSLDQGLQFLIQYYNGEERAKGNILERFSAQQFPDLHSELNLSSLELGDSALYFCASSVGTGPRVFFGQGTRLTVV.

The genes are TRBV18 and TRBJ2-7; 8 nucleotides agree with TRBD2. Germline values: CDR1 KGHSH, CDR2 LQKENI. V lost 6 bases and J lost 7; bases outside the gene matches: 8. This CDR3 has 13 amino acids. CDR3 in DNA: TGTGCCAGCTCTGTCGGGACTAGACGTGAGCAGTACTTC. This encodes CASSVGTRREQYF.